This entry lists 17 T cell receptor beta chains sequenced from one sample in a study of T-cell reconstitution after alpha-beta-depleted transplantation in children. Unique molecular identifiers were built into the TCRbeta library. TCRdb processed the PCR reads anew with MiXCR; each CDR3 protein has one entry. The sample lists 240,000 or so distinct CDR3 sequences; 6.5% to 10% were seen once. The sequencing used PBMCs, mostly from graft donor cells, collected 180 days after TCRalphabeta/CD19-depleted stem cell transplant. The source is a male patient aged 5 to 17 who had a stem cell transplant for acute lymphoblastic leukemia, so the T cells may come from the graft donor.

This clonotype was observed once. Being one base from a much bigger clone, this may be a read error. In nucleotides, the CDR3 is TGTGCCAGCCCTTCGGTGGCGGGGGACGAGCAGTACTTC. Its protein is CASPSVAGDEQYF. The J gene is TRBJ2-7, the V gene TRBV2, with TRBD2 identical over 7 bases. Germline-derived CDR1 and CDR2 are SNHLY and FYNNEI. V lost 8 bases, J lost 5 bases, and 9 bases stayed unmatched. The CDR3 has 13 residues.

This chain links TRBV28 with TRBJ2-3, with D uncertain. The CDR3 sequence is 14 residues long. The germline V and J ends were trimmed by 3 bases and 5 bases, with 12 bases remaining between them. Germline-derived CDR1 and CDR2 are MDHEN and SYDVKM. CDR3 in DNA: TGTGCCAGCAGTTTGGACGTATCAGGAGATACGCAGTATTTT. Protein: CASSLDVSGDTQYF.

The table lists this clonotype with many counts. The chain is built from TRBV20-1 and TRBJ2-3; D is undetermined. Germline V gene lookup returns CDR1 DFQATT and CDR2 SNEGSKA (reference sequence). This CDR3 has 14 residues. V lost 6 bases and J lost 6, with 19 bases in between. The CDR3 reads CSAQGPVPIDTQYF. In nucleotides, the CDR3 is TGCAGTGCCCAAGGTCCCGTTCCGATTGATACGCAGTATTTT.

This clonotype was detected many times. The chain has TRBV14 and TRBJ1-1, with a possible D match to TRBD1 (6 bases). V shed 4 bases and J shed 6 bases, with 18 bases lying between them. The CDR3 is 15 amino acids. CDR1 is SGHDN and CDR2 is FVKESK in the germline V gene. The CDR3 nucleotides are TGTGCCAGCAGCCTACTCACGAGGGGGTTGGCTGAAGCTTTCTTT. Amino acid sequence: CASSLLTRGLAEAFF.

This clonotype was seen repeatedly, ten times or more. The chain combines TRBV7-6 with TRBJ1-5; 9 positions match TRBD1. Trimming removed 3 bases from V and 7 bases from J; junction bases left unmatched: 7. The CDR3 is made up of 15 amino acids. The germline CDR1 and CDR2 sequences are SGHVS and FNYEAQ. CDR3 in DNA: TGTGCCAGCAGCTTCCGGACAGGGGAGCGGCAGCCCCAGCATTTT. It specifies CASSFRTGERQPQHF.

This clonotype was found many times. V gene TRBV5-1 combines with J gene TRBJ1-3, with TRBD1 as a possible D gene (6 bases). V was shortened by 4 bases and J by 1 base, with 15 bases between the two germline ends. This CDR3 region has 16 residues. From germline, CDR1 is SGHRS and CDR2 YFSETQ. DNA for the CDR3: TGCGCCAGCAGCCCGGGGGGGGCATTGTCTGGAAACACCATATATTTT. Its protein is CASSPGGALSGNTIYF.

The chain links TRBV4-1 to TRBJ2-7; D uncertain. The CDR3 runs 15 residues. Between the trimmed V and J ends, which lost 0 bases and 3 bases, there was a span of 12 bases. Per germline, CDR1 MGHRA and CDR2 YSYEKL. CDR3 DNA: TGCGCCAGCAGCCAAGATCTTGGGCAGTACTACGAGCAGTACTTC. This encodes CASSQDLGQYYEQYF.

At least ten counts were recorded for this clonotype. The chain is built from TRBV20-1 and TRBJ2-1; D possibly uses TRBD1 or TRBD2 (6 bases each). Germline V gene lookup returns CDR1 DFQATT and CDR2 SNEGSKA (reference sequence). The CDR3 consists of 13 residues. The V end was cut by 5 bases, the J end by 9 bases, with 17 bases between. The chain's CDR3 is CSAERIKGGEQFF. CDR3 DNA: TGCAGTGCTGAACGTATTAAGGGGGGTGAGCAGTTCTTC.

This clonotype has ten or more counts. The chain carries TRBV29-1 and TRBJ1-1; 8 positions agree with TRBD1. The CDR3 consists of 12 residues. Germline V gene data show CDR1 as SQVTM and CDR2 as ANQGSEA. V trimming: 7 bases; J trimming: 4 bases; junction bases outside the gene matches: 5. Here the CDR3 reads CSADREGTEAFF. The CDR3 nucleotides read TGCAGCGCGGACAGGGAGGGCACTGAAGCTTTCTTT.

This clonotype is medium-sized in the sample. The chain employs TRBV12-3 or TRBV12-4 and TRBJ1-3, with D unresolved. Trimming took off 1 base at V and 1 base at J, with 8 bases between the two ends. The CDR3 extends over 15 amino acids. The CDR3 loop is CASSLGRKSGNTIYF. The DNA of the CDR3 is TGTGCCAGCAGTTTAGGACGGAAGTCTGGAAACACCATATATTTT.

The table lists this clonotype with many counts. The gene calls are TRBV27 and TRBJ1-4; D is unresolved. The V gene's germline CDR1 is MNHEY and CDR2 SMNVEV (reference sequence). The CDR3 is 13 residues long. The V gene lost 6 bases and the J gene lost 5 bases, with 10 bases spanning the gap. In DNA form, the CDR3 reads TGTGCCAGCAGCCCGACCCCAAATGAAAAACTGTTTTTT. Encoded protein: CASSPTPNEKLFF.

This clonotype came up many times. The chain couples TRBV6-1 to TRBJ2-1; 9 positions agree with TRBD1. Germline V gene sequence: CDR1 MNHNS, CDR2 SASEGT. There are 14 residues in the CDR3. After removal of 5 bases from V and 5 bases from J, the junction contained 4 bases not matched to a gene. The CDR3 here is CASSRDRVNNEQFF. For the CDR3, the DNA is TGTGCCAGCAGTCGGGACAGGGTGAACAATGAGCAGTTCTTC.

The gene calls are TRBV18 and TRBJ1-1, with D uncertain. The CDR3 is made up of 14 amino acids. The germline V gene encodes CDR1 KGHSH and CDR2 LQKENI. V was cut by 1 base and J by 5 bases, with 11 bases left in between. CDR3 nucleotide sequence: TGTGCCAGCTCACCACAGGATACGGGAACTGAAGCTTTCTTT. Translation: CASSPQDTGTEAFF.

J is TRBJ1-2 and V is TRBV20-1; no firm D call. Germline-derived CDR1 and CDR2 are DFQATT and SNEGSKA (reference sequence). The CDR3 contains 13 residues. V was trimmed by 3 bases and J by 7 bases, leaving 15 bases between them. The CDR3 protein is CSARDGPSRGYTF. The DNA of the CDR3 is TGCAGTGCTAGGGACGGACCTTCCCGTGGCTACACCTTC.

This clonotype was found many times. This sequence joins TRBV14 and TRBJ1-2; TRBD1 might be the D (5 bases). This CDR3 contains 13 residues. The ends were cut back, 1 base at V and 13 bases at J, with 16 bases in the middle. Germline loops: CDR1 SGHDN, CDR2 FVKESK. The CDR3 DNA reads TGTGCCAGCAGCCAAGGCGCAGGGAGAAGTACCACCTTC. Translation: CASSQGAGRSTTF. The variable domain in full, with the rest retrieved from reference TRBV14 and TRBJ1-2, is EAGVTQFPSHSVIEKGQTVTLRCDPISGHDNLYWYRRVMGKEIKFLLHFVKESKQDESGMPNNRFLAERTGGTYSTLKVQPAELEDSGVYFCASSQGAGRSTTFGSGTRLTVV.

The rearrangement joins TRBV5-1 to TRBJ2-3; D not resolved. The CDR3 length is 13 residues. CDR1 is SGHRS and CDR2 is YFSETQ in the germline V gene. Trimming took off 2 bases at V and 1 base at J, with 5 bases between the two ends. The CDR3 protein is CASSLRRTDTQYF. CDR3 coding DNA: TGCGCCAGCAGCTTACGGCGCACAGATACGCAGTATTTT.

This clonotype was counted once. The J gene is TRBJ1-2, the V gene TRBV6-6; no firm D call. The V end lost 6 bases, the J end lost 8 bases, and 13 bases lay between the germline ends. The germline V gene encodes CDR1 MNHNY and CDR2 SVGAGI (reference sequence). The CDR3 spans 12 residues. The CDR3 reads CASRPSGGGYTF. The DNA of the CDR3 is TGTGCCAGCAGACCATCGGGCGGGGGCTACACCTTC.